Below, 26 T cell receptor beta chains from the same sample are listed, as sequenced in a study of CD8 T cells in ankylosing spondylitis. TCRdb analysed the 5' RACE reads with MiXCR anew, one entry per CDR3 protein. The sample carries approximately 180,000 distinct CDR3 sequences, around a sixth recorded once. Sequencing used blood, either unsorted or a sorted T cell fraction (not recorded which). The receptors come from a male donor under 30 with ankylosing spondylitis or in good health (not recorded which).

This clonotype has ten or more counts. V gene TRBV12-3 or TRBV12-4 combines with J gene TRBJ1-1; D gene unclear. The CDR3 extends over 14 amino acids. Trimming removed 3 bases at V and 1 base at J, with 9 bases between. The CDR3 sequence: CASSLERWNTEAFF. Here the CDR3 DNA reads TGTGCCAGCAGTTTGGAAAGATGGAACACTGAAGCTTTCTTT.

Only a few counts were recorded for this clonotype. The V gene is TRBV29-1, the J gene TRBJ2-3; possibly TRBD1 or TRBD2 for D (5 bases each). Trimming took off 4 bases at V and 3 bases at J, with 20 bases between the two ends. The CDR3 runs 16 residues. Germline V gene sequence: CDR1 SQVTM, CDR2 ANQGSEA. CDR3 DNA sequence: TGCAGCGTTGGGGGAACGACTTGGGGCGGGACAGATACGCAGTATTTT. Its translation is CSVGGTTWGGTDTQYF.

This clonotype was recorded many times. This sequence joins TRBV20-1 and TRBJ2-2; 7 nucleotides line up with TRBD2. The V segment lost 3 bases and the J segment 4 bases; nucleotides outside the gene matches: 5. CDR1 and CDR2 from the germline V gene are DFQATT and SNEGSKA (reference sequence). The CDR3 has 14 amino acids. The CDR3 coding sequence is TGCAGTGCTAGTTTTAGCGGGTCCACCGGGGAGCTGTTTTTT. It translates to CSASFSGSTGELFF.

There are many counts of this clonotype. The chain couples TRBV25-1 to TRBJ1-6, with D uncertain. Between the trimmed V and J ends, which lost 3 bases and 6 bases, there was a span of 6 bases. In germline, CDR1 is MGHDK, CDR2 SYGVNS. The CDR3 runs 13 residues. The CDR3 DNA reads TGTGCCAGCAGTGAGGGGTTTAATTCACCCCTCCACTTT. This codes for CASSEGFNSPLHF.

Ten or more counts support this clonotype. V gene TRBV15 combines with J gene TRBJ1-6; TRBD1 agrees at 8 bases. Looked up from germline, CDR1 is LNHNV and CDR2 is YYDKDF (reference sequence). V shed 3 bases, J shed 7 bases, and the junction held 5 bases outside the gene matches. This CDR3 has 15 amino acids. The CDR3 nucleotides read TGTGCCACCAGCAGGGACAGGGCCCCCAATTCACCCCTCCACTTT. Translated: CATSRDRAPNSPLHF.

This clonotype is medium-sized (0.01 to 0.1%) within its sample. One end of the junction fails to match germline, which may point to a read error. The V and J genes are TRBV12-3 or TRBV12-4 and TRBJ2-5, with D hard to call. The CDR3 has 11 residues. CDR3: CASSLGETQYF. Written as DNA, the CDR3 is TGCGCCAGCAGCTTGGGAGAGACCCAGTACTTC.

The sample holds many counts of this clonotype. The chain carries TRBV3-1 and TRBJ1-3; the D is unclear. The CDR3 is 18 amino acids. V was shortened by 0 bases and J by 1 base, with 16 bases between the two germline ends. Germline values: CDR1 LGHDT, CDR2 YNNKEL (reference sequence). CDR3: CASSQEAVNLGSGNTIYF. The CDR3 DNA sequence: TGTGCCAGCAGCCAAGAGGCAGTTAATCTGGGTTCTGGAAACACCATATATTTT.

The genes are TRBV5-6 and TRBJ2-7; perhaps TRBD2 as D (5 bases). The V and J ends lost 2 bases and 2 bases respectively, with 11 bases between them. The germline V gene has CDR1 SGHDT and CDR2 YYEEEE. This CDR3 spans 14 amino acids. The CDR3: CASSLGLETYEQYV. CDR3 sequence (DNA): TGTGCCAGCAGCTTAGGACTTGAGACCTACGAGCAGTACGTC.

This clonotype has at least ten counts. The chain's CDR3 is CASSSRSFNYGYTF. For the CDR3, the DNA is TGTGCCAGCAGCTCAAGGAGTTTTAACTATGGCTACACCTTC. The chain carries TRBV6-2 or TRBV6-3 and TRBJ1-2; D not certain. The CDR3 sequence is 14 residues long. Germline loops: CDR1 MNHEY, CDR2 SVGEGT. V was shortened by 6 bases and J by 1 base, with 12 bases between the two germline ends.

This clonotype was observed at least ten times. The rearrangement links TRBV20-1 to TRBJ2-4; D is unresolved. V lost 6 bases and J 0 bases, leaving 9 bases between the germline ends. The germline gives CDR1 DFQATT, CDR2 SNEGSKA (reference sequence). CDR3 size: 13 residues. The CDR3 nucleotides are TGCAGTGCCTACCTTCTAGCCAAAAACATTCAGTACTTC. Protein: CSAYLLAKNIQYF.

This clonotype was found many times. The gene calls are TRBV7-2 and TRBJ2-7, with 9 bases lining up with TRBD1. Germline trimming cut 7 bases from V and 5 bases from J; bases unmatched to any gene: 9. This CDR3 is built from 14 residues. Germline CDR1 reads SGHTA; CDR2 reads FQGNSA. CDR3: CASKVGTGSHEQYF. CDR3 bases: TGTGCCAGCAAAGTGGGGACAGGGTCCCACGAGCAGTACTTC.

This chain joins TRBV6-4 and TRBJ2-3, with a weak D call TRBD2 (5 bases). V lost 6 bases, J lost 0 bases, and 7 bases lay in between. This CDR3 comprises 13 residues. The germline gives CDR1 MRHNA, CDR2 SNTAGT. As DNA, the CDR3 is TGTGCCAGCAGGCGGACTAGCACAGATACGCAGTATTTT. Translated, it gives CASRRTSTDTQYF.

The rearrangement joins TRBV7-6 to TRBJ2-1; D is perhaps TRBD2 (6 bases). Trimming stripped 5 bases from V and 6 bases from J, with 20 bases between. The CDR3 totals 16 residues. The V gene's germline CDR1 is SGHVS and CDR2 FNYEAQ. In DNA, the CDR3 is TGTGCCAGCAGCCCGCTTGGGGGACTTTCATTCAATGAGCAGTTCTTC. It encodes CASSPLGGLSFNEQFF.

Ten or more counts support this clonotype. The chain uses TRBV4-3 and TRBJ2-6; 7 nucleotides agree with TRBD2. The junction had 6 bases not matched to a gene; V was cut back by 0 bases and J by 4 bases. This CDR3 has 17 amino acids. Germline CDR1 and CDR2: LGHNA and YSLEER. The CDR3 bases are TGCGCCAGCAGCCAAGATCTGGGGAGGGCCGGGGCCAACGTCCTGACTTTC. This translates into CASSQDLGRAGANVLTF.

This clonotype was detected many times. The chain carries TRBV9 and TRBJ2-1; no clear D gene. Trimming pared 0 bases from V and 3 bases from J, leaving 4 bases between. CDR3 length: 13 residues. In germline, CDR1 is SGDLS, CDR2 YYNGEE. The CDR3 nucleotides read TGTGCCAGCAGCGTAGGGGTCTACAATGAGCAGTTCTTC. The encoded protein is CASSVGVYNEQFF.

This clonotype was counted ten times or more. CDR3 sequence (DNA): TGTGCCACCAGTGATTTCTCCGGGACTAGCGTCCAAAGACCCTACAATGAGCAGTTCTTC. Amino acid sequence: CATSDFSGTSVQRPYNEQFF. V and J are TRBV24-1 and TRBJ2-1; 10 bases line up with TRBD2. V was clipped by 1 base and J by 2 bases; unmatched bases: 13. The CDR3 length is 20 residues. CDR1 is KGHDR and CDR2 is SFDVKD in the germline V gene.

This clonotype occurred many times. The chain uses TRBV11-2 and TRBJ2-7, with TRBD2 identical over 10 bases. The CDR3 has 17 amino acids. Germline lookup yields CDR1 SGHAT and CDR2 FQNNGV. V lost 2 bases, J lost 5 bases, and 12 bases stayed unmatched. CDR3 protein: CASSLSSSGRGNNEQYF. The DNA for the CDR3 is TGTGCCAGCAGCTTAAGTTCTAGCGGGAGAGGGAACAACGAGCAGTACTTC.

This clonotype was seen at least ten times. The chain couples TRBV12-3 or TRBV12-4 to TRBJ1-1; possibly TRBD1 for D (6 bases). This CDR3 spans 15 amino acids. V was clipped by 3 bases and J by 6 bases, with 17 bases between them. The CDR3 DNA is TGTGCCAGCAGTTTTTCAGGGGCCCCTCAATCTGAAGCTTTCTTT. Protein: CASSFSGAPQSEAFF.

The sample holds many counts of this clonotype. CDR3 loop: CASSLALGRKTDYNEQFF. The DNA for the CDR3 is TGTGCCAGCAGCTTAGCGCTGGGGCGGAAAACAGACTACAATGAGCAGTTCTTC. The genes are TRBV7-9 and TRBJ2-1; TRBD1 might be the D (5 bases). CDR1 is SEHNR, CDR2 FQNEAQ, per germline (reference sequence). The CDR3 runs to 18 residues. Trimming cost V 0 bases and J 3 bases, with 18 bases left between them.

V is TRBV14 and J is TRBJ2-4; a weak D match, TRBD2 (6 bases). Germline V CDR1 and CDR2: SGHDN, FVKESK. The CDR3 totals 15 residues. The V gene lost 4 bases and the J gene lost 5 bases, with 15 bases spanning the gap. The CDR3 spells CASSRNRDFQNIQYF. The CDR3 DNA reads TGTGCCAGCAGCCGTAACCGGGACTTCCAAAACATTCAGTACTTC.

The chain carries TRBV7-8 and TRBJ2-1, with 14 bases fitting TRBD2. Germline CDR1 SGHVS, CDR2 FQNEAQ. The CDR3 consists of 16 residues. V shed 0 bases and J 15 bases; nucleotides not matched to a gene: 10. The CDR3 spells CASSLATPGTSGRGFF. DNA of the CDR3: TGTGCCAGCAGCTTAGCGACACCCGGGACTAGCGGGAGAGGGTTCTTC. The variable domain in full, completed from reference TRBV7-8 and TRBJ2-1, reads GAGVSQSPRYKVAKRGQDVALRCDPISGHVSLFWYQQALGQGPEFLTYFQNEAQLDKSGLPSDRFFAERPEGSVSTLKIQRTQQEDSAVYLCASSLATPGTSGRGFFGPGTRLTVL.

This clonotype was counted ten times or more. The chain uses TRBV24-1 and TRBJ2-7; a weak D match, TRBD1 (5 bases). Trimming cost V 2 bases and J 3 bases, with 10 bases left between them. The CDR3 runs 14 residues. Germline loops: CDR1 KGHDR, CDR2 SFDVKD. The CDR3 DNA reads TGTGCCACCAGTGATTCTGGACATCTCTACGAGCAGTACTTC. It codes for CATSDSGHLYEQYF.

This clonotype was seen ten or more times. The V and J genes are TRBV7-8 and TRBJ2-1, with D possibly being TRBD2 (6 bases). From germline, CDR1 is SGHVS and CDR2 FQNEAQ. Trimming left V 1 base short and J 1 base short, with 17 bases between. The CDR3 is 18 residues long. The CDR3 nucleotides are TGTGCCAGCAGCTTAGGGTCGGCGGGAACGTTTTCCTACAATGAGCAGTTCTTC. Translation: CASSLGSAGTFSYNEQFF.

This clonotype has a count of ten or more. This chain's CDR3 is CSARDPGIWGTDTQYF. The CDR3 DNA is TGCAGTGCTAGAGATCCGGGAATTTGGGGTACAGATACGCAGTATTTT. V is TRBV20-1 and J is TRBJ2-3; weak D call: TRBD2 (5 bases). Germline CDR1 is DFQATT and CDR2 is SNEGSKA (reference sequence). V was shortened by 0 bases and J by 3 bases, with 16 bases between the two germline ends. CDR3 length equals 16 residues.

This clonotype has at least ten counts. The CDR3 DNA reads TGTGCCAGCAGCTTGCGGTGGCAGGACACAGATACGCAGTATTTT. It specifies CASSLRWQDTDTQYF. The chain has TRBV5-5 and TRBJ2-3; the D is unclear. The CDR3 has 15 residues. Looked up from germline, CDR1 is SGHKS and CDR2 is YYEKEE (reference sequence). V was trimmed by 1 base and J by 2 bases, leaving 11 bases between them. Drawing the rest from reference TRBV5-5 and TRBJ2-3, the complete variable domain is DAGVTQSPTHLIKTRGQQVTLRCSPISGHKSVSWYQQVLGQGPQFIFQYYEKEERGRGNFPDRFSARQFPNYSSELNVNALLLGDSALYLCASSLRWQDTDTQYFGPGTRLTVL.

There are many counts of this clonotype. CDR3 amino acids: CASSAGLAGNSYNEQFF. CDR3 DNA sequence: TGTGCCAGCAGCGCGGGACTAGCGGGGAACTCCTACAATGAGCAGTTCTTC. This chain uses TRBV9 with TRBJ2-1, with 13 bases that match TRBD2. CDR1 and CDR2 (germline): SGDLS, YYNGEE. This CDR3 is 17 amino acids long. J was trimmed by 0 bases and V by 3 bases; bases with no gene match: 3.